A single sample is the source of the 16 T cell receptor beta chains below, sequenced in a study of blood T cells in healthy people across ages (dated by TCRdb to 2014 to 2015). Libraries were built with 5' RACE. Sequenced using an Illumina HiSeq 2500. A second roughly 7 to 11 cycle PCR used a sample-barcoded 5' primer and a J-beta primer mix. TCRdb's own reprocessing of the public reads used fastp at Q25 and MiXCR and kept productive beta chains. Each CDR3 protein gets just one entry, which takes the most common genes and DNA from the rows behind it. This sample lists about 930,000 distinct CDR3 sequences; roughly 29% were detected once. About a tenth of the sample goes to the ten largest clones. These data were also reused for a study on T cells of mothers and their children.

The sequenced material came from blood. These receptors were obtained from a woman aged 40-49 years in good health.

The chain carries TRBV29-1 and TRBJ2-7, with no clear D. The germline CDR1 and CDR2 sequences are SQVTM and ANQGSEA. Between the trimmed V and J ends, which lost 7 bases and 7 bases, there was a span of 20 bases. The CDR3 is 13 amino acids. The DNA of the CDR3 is TGCAGCGGAAGACACGAAACCTACAATGAGCAGTACTTC. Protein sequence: CSGRHETYNEQYF.

This chain's CDR3 is CASSYGTAMPYEQYF. The CDR3 DNA reads as TGTGCCAGCAGTTACGGGACAGCGATGCCCTACGAGCAGTACTTC. The chain has TRBV6-2 or TRBV6-3 and TRBJ2-7, with 7 bases that match TRBD1. V shed 2 bases and J 2 bases; nucleotides not matched to a gene: 6. This CDR3 has 15 amino acids. Germline V gene lookup returns CDR1 MNHEY and CDR2 SVGEGT.

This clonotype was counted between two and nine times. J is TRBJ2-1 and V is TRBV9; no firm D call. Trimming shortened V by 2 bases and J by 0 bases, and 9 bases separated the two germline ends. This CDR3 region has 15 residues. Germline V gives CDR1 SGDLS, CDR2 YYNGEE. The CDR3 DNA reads TGTGCCAGCAGCGTGAACCCGAGCTCCTACAATGAGCAGTTCTTC. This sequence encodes CASSVNPSSYNEQFF.

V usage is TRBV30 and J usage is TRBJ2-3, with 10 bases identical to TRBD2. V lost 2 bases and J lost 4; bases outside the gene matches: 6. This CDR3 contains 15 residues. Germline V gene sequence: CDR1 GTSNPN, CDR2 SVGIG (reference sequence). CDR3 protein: CAWSLSGGASDTQYF. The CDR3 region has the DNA TGTGCCTGGAGTCTCAGCGGGGGGGCCTCAGATACGCAGTATTTT.

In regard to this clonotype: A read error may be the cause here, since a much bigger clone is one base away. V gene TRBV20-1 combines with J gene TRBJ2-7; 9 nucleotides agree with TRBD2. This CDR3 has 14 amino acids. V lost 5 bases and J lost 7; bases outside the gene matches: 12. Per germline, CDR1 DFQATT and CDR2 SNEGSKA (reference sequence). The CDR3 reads CSAFSGGYINEQYF. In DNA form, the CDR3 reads TGCAGTGCTTTCAGCGGGGGGTATATCAATGAGCAGTACTTC.

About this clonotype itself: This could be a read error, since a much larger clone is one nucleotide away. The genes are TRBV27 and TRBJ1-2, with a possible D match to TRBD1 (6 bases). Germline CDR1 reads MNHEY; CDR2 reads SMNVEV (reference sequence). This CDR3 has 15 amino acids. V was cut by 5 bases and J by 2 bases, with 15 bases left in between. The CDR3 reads CASSPRAGVNYGYTF. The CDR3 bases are TGTGCCAGCAGTCCCCGGGCAGGGGTGAACTATGGCTACACCTTC.

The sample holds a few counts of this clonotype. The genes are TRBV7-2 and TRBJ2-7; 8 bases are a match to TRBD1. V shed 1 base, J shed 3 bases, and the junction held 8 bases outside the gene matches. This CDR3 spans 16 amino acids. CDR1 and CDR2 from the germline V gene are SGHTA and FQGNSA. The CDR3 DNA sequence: TGTGCCAGCAGCTTAGTGAGGTCCGGACAGGGCTACGAGCAGTACTTC. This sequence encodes CASSLVRSGQGYEQYF.

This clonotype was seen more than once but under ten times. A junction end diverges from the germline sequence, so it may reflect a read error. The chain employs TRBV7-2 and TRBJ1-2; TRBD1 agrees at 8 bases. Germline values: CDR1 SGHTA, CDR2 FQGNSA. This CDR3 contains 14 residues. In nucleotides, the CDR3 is TGTGCCGGCAGCTCTTCTGGGACAGGCTATGGCTACACCTTC. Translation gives CAGSSSGTGYGYTF.

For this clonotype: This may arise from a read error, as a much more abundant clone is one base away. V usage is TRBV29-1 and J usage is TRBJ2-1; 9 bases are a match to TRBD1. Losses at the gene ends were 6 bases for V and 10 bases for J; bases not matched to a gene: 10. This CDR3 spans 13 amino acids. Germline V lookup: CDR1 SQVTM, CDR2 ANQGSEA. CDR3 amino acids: CSVYGTGSYEQFF. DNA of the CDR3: TGCAGCGTCTACGGGACAGGGTCCTACGAGCAGTTCTTC.

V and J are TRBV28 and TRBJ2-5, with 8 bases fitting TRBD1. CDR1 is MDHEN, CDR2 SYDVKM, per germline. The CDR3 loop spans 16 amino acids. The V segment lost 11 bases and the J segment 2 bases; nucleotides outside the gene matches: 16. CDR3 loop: CAGTNLLTGEQETQYF. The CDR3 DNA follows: TGTGCCGGCACCAATCTCCTGACAGGGGAACAAGAGACCCAGTACTTC.

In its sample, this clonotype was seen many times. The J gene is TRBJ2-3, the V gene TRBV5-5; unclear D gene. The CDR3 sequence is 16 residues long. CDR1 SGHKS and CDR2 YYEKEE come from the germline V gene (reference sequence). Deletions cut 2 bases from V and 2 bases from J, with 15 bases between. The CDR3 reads CASSFPINPNTDTQYF. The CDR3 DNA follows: TGTGCCAGCAGCTTCCCTATAAATCCGAACACAGATACGCAGTATTTT. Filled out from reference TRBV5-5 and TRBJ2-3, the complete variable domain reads DAGVTQSPTHLIKTRGQQVTLRCSPISGHKSVSWYQQVLGQGPQFIFQYYEKEERGRGNFPDRFSARQFPNYSSELNVNALLLGDSALYLCASSFPINPNTDTQYFGPGTRLTVL.

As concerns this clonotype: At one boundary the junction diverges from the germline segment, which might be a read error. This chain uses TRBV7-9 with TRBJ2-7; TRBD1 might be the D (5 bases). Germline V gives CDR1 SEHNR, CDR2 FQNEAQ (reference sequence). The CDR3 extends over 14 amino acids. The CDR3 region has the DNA TGTGTCAGCAGCTATGGACATGATCCCTACGAGCAGTACTTC. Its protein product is CVSSYGHDPYEQYF.

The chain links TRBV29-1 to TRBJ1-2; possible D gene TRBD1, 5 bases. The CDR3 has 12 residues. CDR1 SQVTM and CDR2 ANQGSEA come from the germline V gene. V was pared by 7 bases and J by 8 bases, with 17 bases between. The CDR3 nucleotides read TGCAGCGCCCCAGGGTTACTATACGGCTACACCTTC. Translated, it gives CSAPGLLYGYTF.

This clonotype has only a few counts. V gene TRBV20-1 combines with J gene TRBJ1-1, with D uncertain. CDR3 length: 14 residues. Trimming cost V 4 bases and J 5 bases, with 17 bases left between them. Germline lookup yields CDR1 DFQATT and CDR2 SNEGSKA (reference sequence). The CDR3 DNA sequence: TGCAGTGCTACGGAGCCTAGAGGGTGGACTGAAGCTTTCTTT. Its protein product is CSATEPRGWTEAFF.

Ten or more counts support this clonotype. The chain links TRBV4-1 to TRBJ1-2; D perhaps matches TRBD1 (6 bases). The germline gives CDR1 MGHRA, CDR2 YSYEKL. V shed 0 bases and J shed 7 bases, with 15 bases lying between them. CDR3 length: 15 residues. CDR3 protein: CASSQDLNRVGGYTF. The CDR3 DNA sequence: TGCGCCAGCAGCCAAGATTTAAACAGGGTGGGTGGCTACACCTTC.

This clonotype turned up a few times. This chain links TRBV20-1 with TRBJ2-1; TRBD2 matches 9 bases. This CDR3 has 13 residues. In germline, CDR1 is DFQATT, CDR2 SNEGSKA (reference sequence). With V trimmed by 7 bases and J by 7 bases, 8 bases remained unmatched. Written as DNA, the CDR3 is TGCAGTGTCTCGGGACTAGCCCCAAATGAGCAGTTCTTC. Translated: CSVSGLAPNEQFF.